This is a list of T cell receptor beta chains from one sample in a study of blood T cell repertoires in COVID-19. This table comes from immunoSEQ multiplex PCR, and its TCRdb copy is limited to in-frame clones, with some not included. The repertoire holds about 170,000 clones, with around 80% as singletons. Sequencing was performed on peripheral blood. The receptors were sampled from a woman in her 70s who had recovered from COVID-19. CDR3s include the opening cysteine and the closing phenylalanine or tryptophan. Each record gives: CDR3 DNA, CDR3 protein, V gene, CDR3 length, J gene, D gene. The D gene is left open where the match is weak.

DNA: TGTGCCAGCAGCTTTGGGGCGGTTGGCACTGAAGCTTTCTTT
CDR3: CASSFGAVGTEAFF
V: TRBV5-5
length: 14
J: TRBJ1-1
D: .

DNA: TGTGCCAGCAGTCAAGGGTCCGGACTAGCGGGGTTATATGAGCAGTTCTTC
CDR3: CASSQGSGLAGLYEQFF
V: TRBV6-2/TRBV6-3
length: 17
J: TRBJ2-1
D: TRBD2

DNA: TGTGCCAGCAGCGTAGGAACCCCCCGCCGCGGAGGCTACACCTTC
CDR3: CASSVGTPRRGGYTF
V: TRBV9
length: 15
J: TRBJ1-2
D: .

DNA: TGTGCCAGCTCGCCCGACAGGCTTGCAACTAATGAAAAACTGTTTTTT
CDR3: CASSPDRLATNEKLFF
V: TRBV18
length: 16
J: TRBJ1-4
D: .

DNA: TGTGCCAGCAGTGAATGGGGCAGAAGCTCTGGAAACACCATATATTTT
CDR3: CASSEWGRSSGNTIYF
V: TRBV6-1
length: 16
J: TRBJ1-3
D: .

DNA: TGCGCCAGCAGCCGATCCCGGGACAGGGTGGACCAGAACACCGGGGAGCTGTTTTTT
CDR3: CASSRSRDRVDQNTGELFF
V: TRBV4-1
length: 19
J: TRBJ2-2
D: TRBD1

DNA: TGTGCCAGCAGCCCGGGACTAGCGGTGCCAGATACGCAGTATTTT
CDR3: CASSPGLAVPDTQYF
V: TRBV11-3
length: 15
J: TRBJ2-3
D: TRBD2

DNA: TGTGCCAGCTCACCACGGGAACAGGGGCGAGCTTTCTTT
CDR3: CASSPREQGRAFF
V: TRBV18
length: 13
J: TRBJ1-1
D: TRBD1

DNA: TGCGCCAGCAGCTTGGGCGGGGTTCCTAGCACAGATACGCAGTATTTT
CDR3: CASSLGGVPSTDTQYF
V: TRBV5-1
length: 16
J: TRBJ2-3
D: .

DNA: TGTGCCAGCAGCCTAGGAGCCAGCCTTGAGAGTTCACCCCTCCACTTT
CDR3: CASSLGASLESSPLHF
V: TRBV3-1/TRBV3-2
length: 16
J: TRBJ1-6
D: .